The 29 T cell receptor beta chains below come from one sample, sequenced in a study of blood T cell repertoires in COVID-19. The protocol was immunoSEQ multiplex PCR, while the TCRdb copy is restricted to in-frame clones and leaves out a portion. This sample has some 51,000 clones, with over 75% found just once. The sample consisted of peripheral blood. These receptors were obtained from a human donor with active COVID-19. The donor label of this sample is uncertain.

The chain couples TRBV4-1 to TRBJ2-1; a possible D gene is TRBD2 (6 bases). Germline V gene lookup returns CDR1 MGHRA and CDR2 YSYEKL. The CDR3 covers 17 residues. Deletions cut 0 bases from V and 8 bases from J, with 20 bases between. CDR3 sequence reads: CASSQDTPWGVNDEQFF. The DNA of the CDR3 is TGCGCCAGCAGCCAAGATACCCCTTGGGGGGTGAACGATGAGCAGTTCTTC.

The V and J genes are TRBV9 and TRBJ2-7; 9 nucleotides align to TRBD1. The germline V gene has CDR1 SGDLS and CDR2 YYNGEE. Trimming removed 3 bases from V and 4 bases from J; junction bases left unmatched: 2. This CDR3 region has 13 residues. This CDR3 is CASSEGQGYEQYF. CDR3 bases: TGTGCCAGCAGCGAGGGACAGGGTTACGAGCAGTACTTC.

This sequence joins TRBV28 and TRBJ2-3; D perhaps matches TRBD2 (5 bases). The CDR3 spans 16 residues. Germline V gene data show CDR1 as MDHEN and CDR2 as SYDVKM. V gave up 5 bases and J gave up 5 bases, with 20 bases separating them. The CDR3 region has the DNA TGTGCCAGCAGTCCTTACTGGGCAGAGGGAGTAGATACGCAGTATTTT. The encoded protein is CASSPYWAEGVDTQYF. Full variable domain (outside the CDR3, taken from reference TRBV28 and TRBJ2-3): DVKVTQSSRYLVKRTGEKVFLECVQDMDHENMFWYRQDPGLGLRLIYFSYDVKMKEKGDIPEGYSVSREKKERFSLILESASTNQTSMYLCASSPYWAEGVDTQYFGPGTRLTVL.

The V gene is TRBV30, the J gene TRBJ2-3, with TRBD2 matching over 9 bases. CDR3 length equals 15 residues. Per germline, CDR1 GTSNPN and CDR2 SVGIG (reference sequence). J gave up 4 bases and V 5 bases, and 10 bases lay outside the gene matches. The CDR3 sequence is CAWARGGAGADTQYF. As DNA, the CDR3 is TGTGCCTGGGCCCGCGGGGGGGCTGGGGCAGATACGCAGTATTTT.

In this sample, this clone turned up once. This rearrangement joins TRBV6-5 to TRBJ2-7; D perhaps matches TRBD2 (6 bases). Trimming pared 2 bases from V and 0 bases from J, leaving 11 bases between. Germline-derived CDR1 and CDR2 are MNHEY and SVGAGI. The length of the CDR3 is 15 residues. The CDR3 reads CASSYLASSSYEQYF. In nucleotides, the CDR3 is TGTGCCAGCAGTTACCTAGCGTCAAGCTCCTACGAGCAGTACTTC.

The rearrangement uses TRBV6-6 and TRBJ2-7; 9 nucleotides line up with TRBD1. The V segment lost 6 bases and the J segment 7 bases; nucleotides outside the gene matches: 13. CDR3 length: 15 residues. CDR1 is MNHNY, CDR2 SVGAGI, per germline (reference sequence). The CDR3 coding sequence is TGTGCCAGCAGACAACGAGGGGGACAGGGTTATGAGCAGTACGTC. Protein product: CASRQRGGQGYEQYV.

This sequence joins TRBV9 and TRBJ2-3; the match to TRBD1 covers 8 bases. CDR1 is SGDLS and CDR2 is YYNGEE in the germline V gene. The CDR3 spans 15 residues. V dropped 4 bases and J dropped 6; count of bases not matched to a gene: 10. The CDR3 sequence is CASSLGQAGTDTQYF. CDR3 bases: TGTGCCAGCAGCCTGGGACAGGCTGGGACGGATACGCAGTATTTT.

This clone was counted once. This chain uses TRBV19 with TRBJ1-5, with D unclear. This CDR3 spans 16 amino acids. The germline V gene encodes CDR1 LNHDA and CDR2 SQIVND (reference sequence). V lost 5 bases, J lost 0 bases, and 14 bases lay in between. The CDR3 loop is CASSYWGAYSNQPQHF. The CDR3 DNA sequence: TGTGCCAGTAGTTACTGGGGAGCTTATAGCAATCAGCCCCAGCATTTT.

This chain joins TRBV4-3 and TRBJ2-1, with D possibly TRBD2 on 6 matching bases. The CDR3 covers 16 residues. Germline CDR1 is LGHNA and CDR2 is YSLEER. V was clipped by 0 bases and J by 2 bases, with 11 bases between them. In DNA form, the CDR3 reads TGCGCCAGCAGCCAAGATCACGGGGGACCCTACAATGAGCAGTTCTTC. This translates into CASSQDHGGPYNEQFF.

This clone appeared a few times. V is TRBV29-1 and J is TRBJ1-2; D unresolved. This CDR3 contains 11 residues. CDR1 and CDR2 (germline): SQVTM, ANQGSEA. The ends were cut back, 6 bases at V and 1 base at J, with 6 bases in the middle. The CDR3 DNA reads as TGCAGCGTGACGGGTAACTATGGCTACACCTTC. It yields the protein CSVTGNYGYTF.

CDR3 in amino acids: CASSARTGGSGNTIYF. In DNA form, the CDR3 reads TGTGCCAGCAGCGCGAGGACAGGGGGCTCAGGAAACACCATATATTTT. The gene calls are TRBV5-6 and TRBJ1-3; 11 bases align to TRBD1. The CDR3 sequence is 16 residues long. V trimming: 4 bases; J trimming: 4 bases; junction bases outside the gene matches: 7. CDR1 SGHDT and CDR2 YYEEEE come from the germline V gene.

The chain uses TRBV5-1 and TRBJ2-1; TRBD1 matches at 9 bases. Trimming removed 5 bases from V and 7 bases from J; junction bases left unmatched: 10. This CDR3 region has 15 residues. Per germline, CDR1 SGHRS and CDR2 YFSETQ. The CDR3 loop reads CASRIIPTGGNEQFF. The CDR3 coding sequence is TGCGCCAGCAGAATAATTCCGACAGGGGGTAATGAGCAGTTCTTC.

The V call is TRBV19, the J call TRBJ2-2; D possibly corresponds to TRBD2 (5 bases). Germline CDR1 and CDR2: LNHDA and SQIVND (reference sequence). CDR3 length: 14 residues. The V and J ends lost 5 bases and 2 bases respectively, with 9 bases between them. CDR3 DNA: TGTGCCAGTAGTGGAGGTTTTAACACCGGGGAGCTGTTTTTT. It translates to CASSGGFNTGELFF.

The genes are TRBV2 and TRBJ1-1, with a tentative D call TRBD1 (5 bases). Trimming left V 6 bases short and J 0 bases short, with 11 bases between. The V gene's germline CDR1 is SNHLY and CDR2 FYNNEI. CDR3 length: 14 amino acids. CDR3 nucleotide sequence: TGTGCCAGCAGGAGGGACTTGATGAACACTGAAGCTTTCTTT. Protein product: CASRRDLMNTEAFF.

The chain recombines TRBV9 with TRBJ1-5; 10 positions agree with TRBD1. Germline V lookup: CDR1 SGDLS, CDR2 YYNGEE. V trimming: 4 bases; J trimming: 5 bases; junction bases outside the gene matches: 6. The CDR3 runs to 15 residues. CDR3 protein: CASSTTGTGDQPQHF. CDR3 nucleotide sequence: TGTGCCAGCAGCACCACCGGGACAGGGGATCAGCCCCAGCATTTT.

This CDR3 reads CASSYARGNTEAFF. DNA of the CDR3: TGTGCCAGCAGTTACGCCCGCGGGAACACTGAAGCTTTCTTT. The chain recombines TRBV6-2 or TRBV6-3 with TRBJ1-1; no firm D call. The V end was cut by 2 bases, the J end by 1 base, with 8 bases between. Germline V lookup: CDR1 MNHEY, CDR2 SVGEGT. The CDR3 is 14 residues long.

Notes on this clone: This CDR3 is also generated by other DNA sequences in the sample. This sequence joins TRBV30 and TRBJ1-1; D unresolved. Germline CDR1 is GTSNPN and CDR2 is SVGIG (reference sequence). The CDR3 contains 13 residues. V was clipped by 0 bases and J by 2 bases, with 7 bases between them. The CDR3 region is CAWSVRGNTEAFF. In DNA, the CDR3 is TGTGCCTGGAGTGTACGAGGCAACACTGAAGCTTTCTTT.

This chain connects TRBV7-3 to TRBJ2-3; 10 bases align to TRBD1. Per germline, CDR1 SGHTA and CDR2 FQGTGA. Trimming removed 2 bases from V and 4 bases from J; junction bases left unmatched: 6. The CDR3 has 16 residues. The DNA for the CDR3 is TGTGCCAGCAGCTTAGGACAGGGGGTCGACGCAGATACGCAGTATTTT. Its protein product is CASSLGQGVDADTQYF.

This chain links TRBV28 with TRBJ1-5, with D possibly matching TRBD1 (5 bases). The V end was cut by 4 bases, the J end by 7 bases, with 8 bases between. Germline assignment: CDR1 MDHEN and CDR2 SYDVKM. This CDR3 has 12 residues. CDR3 nucleotide sequence: TGTGCCAGCAGTTCCCCAGGGCAGCCCCAGCATTTT. Protein product: CASSSPGQPQHF.

This clone came up once. The genes are TRBV3-1 (or the pseudogene TRBV3-2) and TRBJ2-3; 11 bases are a match to TRBD2. V shed 7 bases, J shed 4 bases, and the junction held 4 bases outside the gene matches. The germline V gene encodes CDR1 LGHDT and CDR2 YNNKEL (reference sequence). There are 14 residues in the CDR3. CDR3 in amino acids: CASKGLAGSDTQYF. CDR3 bases: TGTGCCAGCAAAGGACTAGCGGGTTCAGATACGCAGTATTTT.

This chain joins TRBV7-9 and TRBJ1-2; 7 bases align to TRBD1. CDR1 is SEHNR and CDR2 is FQNEAQ in the germline V gene (reference sequence). Germline trimming cut 2 bases from V and 5 bases from J; bases unmatched to any gene: 5. The CDR3 loop spans 14 amino acids. The DNA for the CDR3 is TGTGCCAGCAGCTTAAAAACAGGGGAATATGGCTACACCTTC. Its protein is CASSLKTGEYGYTF.

This chain uses TRBV5-4 with TRBJ2-2, with 7 nucleotides matching TRBD1. The V gene's germline CDR1 is SGHNT and CDR2 YYREEE (reference sequence). The CDR3 consists of 15 residues. V shed 3 bases, J shed 1 base, and the junction held 3 bases outside the gene matches. The CDR3 loop reads CASSYRGWNTGELFF. CDR3 in DNA: TGTGCCAGCAGCTACAGGGGCTGGAACACCGGGGAGCTGTTTTTT. Variable domain in full (rest from reference TRBV5-4 and TRBJ2-2): ETGVTQSPTHLIKTRGQQVTLRCSSQSGHNTVSWYQQALGQGPQFIFQYYREEENGRGNFPPRFSGLQFPNYSSELNVNALELDDSALYLCASSYRGWNTGELFFGEGSRLTVL.

This chain links TRBV2 with TRBJ2-5; 10 nucleotides agree with TRBD2. Unmatched junction bases numbered 8, after V lost 6 bases and J lost 1 base. Germline V gene lookup returns CDR1 SNHLY and CDR2 FYNNEI. The CDR3 runs to 16 residues. CDR3 region: CASRRTSGNLQETQYF. The CDR3 nucleotides are TGTGCCAGCAGGCGGACTAGCGGAAACCTCCAAGAGACCCAGTACTTC.

V and J are TRBV19 and TRBJ1-1, with 7 bases that match TRBD1. This CDR3 comprises 14 residues. Germline V gene lookup returns CDR1 LNHDA and CDR2 SQIVND (reference sequence). Trimming took 7 bases from V and 5 from J; bases not matched to a gene: 10. Written as DNA, the CDR3 is TGTGCCAGTATCTCAGGGGGATCGGAGACTGAAGCTTTCTTT. Protein: CASISGGSETEAFF.

The chain couples TRBV5-4 to TRBJ2-7; no clear D gene. Looked up from germline, CDR1 is SGHNT and CDR2 is YYREEE (reference sequence). The germline V and J ends were trimmed by 0 bases and 4 bases, with 8 bases remaining between them. The CDR3 has 13 residues. The CDR3 region is CASSLDVQYEQYF. Here the CDR3 DNA reads TGTGCCAGCAGCTTGGACGTCCAGTACGAGCAGTACTTC.

The chain joins TRBV25-1 to TRBJ2-1, with D unclear. Trimming pared 4 bases from V and 0 bases from J, leaving 13 bases between. This CDR3 spans 16 amino acids. Germline V CDR1 and CDR2: MGHDK, SYGVNS. CDR3 DNA: TGTGCCAGCAGTGCCCCAGCGAAGAGCTCCTACAATGAGCAGTTCTTC. Translation: CASSAPAKSSYNEQFF. The full variable domain, rest sourced from reference TRBV25-1 and TRBJ2-1, is EADIYQTPRYLVIGTGKKITLECSQTMGHDKMYWYQQDPGMELHLIHYSYGVNSTEKGDLSSESTVSRIRTEHFPLTLESARPSHTSQYLCASSAPAKSSYNEQFFGPGTRLTVL.

The V and J genes are TRBV18 and TRBJ1-5; D possibly corresponds to TRBD1 (6 bases). Germline-derived CDR1 and CDR2 are KGHSH and LQKENI. CDR3 length equals 14 residues. V was trimmed by 5 bases and J by 4 bases, leaving 12 bases between them. The CDR3 reads CASSSGQQNQPQHF. The CDR3, as DNA: TGTGCCAGCTCATCTGGACAGCAAAATCAGCCCCAGCATTTT.

The table lists this clone with a count of one. The chain employs TRBV10-3 and TRBJ2-7; a possible D gene is TRBD1 (5 bases). V dropped 0 bases and J dropped 1 base, with 7 bases sitting between them. This CDR3 is 14 amino acids long. Germline-derived CDR1 and CDR2 are ENHRY and SYGVKD. The CDR3 reads CAISESQGSYEQYV. The CDR3 nucleotides read TGTGCCATCAGTGAGTCGCAGGGATCCTACGAGCAGTACGTC.

This rearrangement joins TRBV5-1 to TRBJ2-4, with 7 bases aligning to TRBD1. Germline lookup yields CDR1 SGHRS and CDR2 YFSETQ. V trimming: 2 bases; J trimming: 8 bases; junction bases outside the gene matches: 4. This CDR3 is built from 13 residues. The CDR3, as DNA: TGCGCCAGCAGCTTACGACAGGGAGACATTCAGTACTTC. This translates into CASSLRQGDIQYF.